This paragraph reports one TCR beta chain. Assay: immunoSEQ multiplex PCR; the TCRdb copy retains only in-frame clones and omits some. This sample has about 9,000 clones, with roughly 85% found just once. The CDR3 is 11 amino acids. The germline V gene encodes CDR1 SNHLY and CDR2 FYNNEI. V shed 8 bases, J shed 8 bases, and the junction held 4 bases outside the gene matches. The data were taken from a study of blood T cell dynamics during melanoma immunotherapy. Stated time point: week 3, after first cycle of checkpoint inhibitor. The chain links TRBV2 to TRBJ1-1; TRBD1 matches at 8 bases. Here the sequenced sample was blood, taken from a patient treated with checkpoint blockade. This receptor was obtained from a human donor with melanoma. CDR3 bases: TGTGCCAGCGGACAGGGATTAGAAGCTTTCTTT. Translated, it gives CASGQGLEAFF.